A selection of T cell receptor beta chains follows, all from one sample in a study of blood T cell repertoires in COVID-19. TCRdb keeps only in-frame clones here, not all; method: immunoSEQ multiplex PCR. The sample records 130,000 or so clones, approximately 80% being singletons. Sample: peripheral blood. Receptor source: a woman aged 55-70 years with acute or convalescent COVID-19. The conserved cysteine and the conserved F or W are not part of the CDR3 here. Each record gives: V gene, J gene, CDR3 protein.

v_gene: TRBV6-2/TRBV6-3
j_gene: TRBJ2-3
CDR3aa: ASSYSVIKGQSDTQY

v_gene: TRBV5-4
j_gene: TRBJ2-7
CDR3aa: ASSLNSDPSYEQY

v_gene: TRBV11-2
j_gene: TRBJ1-4
CDR3aa: ASSLDQRRVF

v_gene: TRBV9
j_gene: TRBJ2-3
CDR3aa: ASSVSVDTQY

v_gene: TRBV5-6
j_gene: TRBJ1-1
CDR3aa: ASSLDRGPDLTEAF

v_gene: TRBV7-9
j_gene: TRBJ2-3
CDR3aa: ASSYNAGGKTDTQY

v_gene: TRBV14
j_gene: TRBJ1-1
CDR3aa: ARQVGTEAF

v_gene: TRBV7-9
j_gene: TRBJ1-6
CDR3aa: ASSLMTGYSPLH

v_gene: TRBV5-1
j_gene: TRBJ1-6
CDR3aa: ASSHNRGNSPLH

v_gene: TRBV9
j_gene: TRBJ2-5
CDR3aa: ASSVGRLAVQETQY

v_gene: TRBV6-1
j_gene: TRBJ1-5
CDR3aa: ASSDRGQGRRNQPQH

v_gene: TRBV3-1/TRBV3-2
j_gene: TRBJ2-2
CDR3aa: ASSQRGTGELF

v_gene: TRBV7-9
j_gene: TRBJ2-1
CDR3aa: ASTARGSSYNEQF

v_gene: TRBV24-1
j_gene: TRBJ2-6
CDR3aa: ATSDADRASRGANVLT

v_gene: TRBV5-1
j_gene: TRBJ1-2
CDR3aa: ASSLRGQGYGYT

v_gene: TRBV5-5
j_gene: TRBJ1-6
CDR3aa: ASSLGGSYNSPLH

v_gene: TRBV7-8
j_gene: TRBJ1-2
CDR3aa: ASSLKGRGPGDYGYT

v_gene: TRBV7-8
j_gene: TRBJ1-6
CDR3aa: ASSLGPGDSPLH

v_gene: TRBV4-2
j_gene: TRBJ2-2
CDR3aa: ASSQVGGGAAGELF

v_gene: TRBV7-8
j_gene: TRBJ1-3
CDR3aa: ASSLQGLSGNTIY

v_gene: TRBV6-1
j_gene: TRBJ1-1
CDR3aa: ASSEVRLRGKAF

v_gene: TRBV18
j_gene: TRBJ1-1
CDR3aa: ASSPRDRRTEAF

v_gene: TRBV3-1/TRBV3-2
j_gene: TRBJ2-1
CDR3aa: ASSHREGRSSYNEQF

v_gene: TRBV25-1
j_gene: TRBJ2-1
CDR3aa: ASSDYTRANEQF

v_gene: TRBV6-1
j_gene: TRBJ1-5
CDR3aa: ASSEATTGRQPQH

v_gene: TRBV18
j_gene: TRBJ1-1
CDR3aa: ASSPLETNTEAF

v_gene: TRBV29-1
j_gene: TRBJ1-2
CDR3aa: SSGGVDGYT

v_gene: TRBV6-6
j_gene: TRBJ2-1
CDR3aa: ASTPRGGSTNNEQF

v_gene: TRBV6-5
j_gene: TRBJ1-1
CDR3aa: ATQQGMGTEAF

v_gene: TRBV21-1
j_gene: TRBJ2-5
CDR3aa: ASSIFAGPGFGETQY

v_gene: TRBV28
j_gene: TRBJ2-1
CDR3aa: ANSRSGGGHEQF

v_gene: TRBV5-1
j_gene: TRBJ2-5
CDR3aa: ASSLTVTQETQY

v_gene: TRBV7-9
j_gene: TRBJ1-1
CDR3aa: ASSSRSAGEAF

v_gene: TRBV3-1/TRBV3-2
j_gene: TRBJ2-1
CDR3aa: ASSVGTGPYNEQF

v_gene: TRBV7-9
j_gene: TRBJ1-2
CDR3aa: ASSHHSSNYGYT

v_gene: TRBV5-5
j_gene: TRBJ1-2
CDR3aa: ASSLAGNYGYT

v_gene: TRBV30
j_gene: TRBJ2-2
CDR3aa: AWAPGTANTGELF

v_gene: TRBV19
j_gene: TRBJ2-2
CDR3aa: ASSIGGGRTGELF

v_gene: TRBV3-1/TRBV3-2
j_gene: TRBJ1-5
CDR3aa: ASSQGGTGNQPQH

v_gene: TRBV2
j_gene: TRBJ2-6
CDR3aa: ASRVTGGTGANVLT

v_gene: TRBV24-1
j_gene: TRBJ1-5
CDR3aa: ATQDRVDQPQH

v_gene: TRBV30
j_gene: TRBJ2-2
CDR3aa: AWSVQPRGELF

v_gene: TRBV30
j_gene: TRBJ1-2
CDR3aa: AWRGGQGSYT

v_gene: TRBV7-9
j_gene: TRBJ1-1
CDR3aa: ASSLSGTEAF

v_gene: TRBV7-7
j_gene: TRBJ2-5
CDR3aa: ASSLSSGGAGETQY

v_gene: TRBV5-1
j_gene: TRBJ1-1
CDR3aa: ASSFKGHQGTEAF

v_gene: TRBV4-1
j_gene: TRBJ2-1
CDR3aa: ASSHPRARDNNEQF

v_gene: TRBV5-4
j_gene: TRBJ1-1
CDR3aa: ASSFRDRLNTEAF

v_gene: TRBV5-8
j_gene: TRBJ2-1
CDR3aa: ASSFGLAGTYNEQF

v_gene: TRBV6-4
j_gene: TRBJ1-5
CDR3aa: ASSGDRGESQPQH

v_gene: TRBV23-1
j_gene: TRBJ1-3
CDR3aa: ASSPSALRGTIY

v_gene: TRBV23-1
j_gene: TRBJ2-5
CDR3aa: ASSLGQPWKETQY